These 15 T cell receptor beta chains originate from one sample sequenced in a study of blood T cell repertoires in COVID-19. Profiled with immunoSEQ multiplex PCR; TCRdb holds only in-frame clones, not every one. The sample yields about 130,000 clones, around 85% seen once. Input material: peripheral blood. Receptor source: a woman older than 75 with COVID-19, enrolled during active disease.

V usage is TRBV27 and J usage is TRBJ1-4, with 7 bases lining up with TRBD1. The CDR3 has 16 amino acids. With 6 bases clipped from V and 3 bases from J, the junction kept 10 bases outside the gene matches. Germline-derived CDR1 and CDR2 are MNHEY and SMNVEV (reference sequence). This chain's CDR3 is CASRAPTGAPNEKLFF. In DNA, the CDR3 is TGTGCCAGCAGAGCTCCTACAGGGGCCCCTAATGAAAAACTGTTTTTT. Full variable domain (remainder filled in from reference TRBV27 and TRBJ1-4): EAQVTQNPRYLITVTGKKLTVTCSQNMNHEYMSWYRQDPGLGLRQIYYSMNVEVTDKGDVPEGYKVSRKEKRNFPLILESPSPNQTSLYFCASRAPTGAPNEKLFFGSGTQLSVL.

CDR3 coding DNA: TGTGCCAGCAGCCCAGGGGCGAGCTCGTCTGGAAACACCATATATTTT. Protein product: CASSPGASSSGNTIYF. The chain is built from TRBV5-4 and TRBJ1-3, with D tentatively TRBD1 (6 bases). The V gene lost 4 bases and the J gene lost 1 base, with 15 bases spanning the gap. The V gene's germline CDR1 is SGHNT and CDR2 YYREEE (reference sequence). This CDR3 is built from 16 residues.

The gene calls are TRBV6-5 and TRBJ2-2; D is perhaps TRBD1 (6 bases). The CDR3 consists of 15 residues. V was pared by 6 bases and J by 5 bases, with 16 bases between. The germline V gene has CDR1 MNHEY and CDR2 SVGAGI. This CDR3 reads CASRNQGGLTGELFF. The CDR3, as DNA: TGTGCCAGCAGGAACCAAGGGGGATTGACCGGGGAGCTGTTTTTT.

The chain has TRBV19 and TRBJ1-4, with a weak D call TRBD1 (6 bases). This CDR3 is 17 amino acids long. The germline V and J ends were trimmed by 11 bases and 0 bases, with 22 bases remaining between them. Germline CDR1 reads LNHDA; CDR2 reads SQIVND (reference sequence). DNA of the CDR3: TGTGCCTCGTCGGGGGGCCTTATCGGCCCAACTAATGAAAAACTGTTTTTT. Residues: CASSGGLIGPTNEKLFF.

The chain combines TRBV2 with TRBJ2-6, with D uncertain. The CDR3 runs 16 residues. Germline values: CDR1 SNHLY, CDR2 FYNNEI. Between the trimmed V and J ends, which lost 7 bases and 0 bases, there was a span of 13 bases. DNA for the CDR3: TGTGCCAGCATTGGTCAGGCAAGCTCTGGGGCCAACGTCCTGACTTTC. Protein sequence: CASIGQASSGANVLTF.

The rearrangement uses TRBV19 and TRBJ1-1; 7 nucleotides match TRBD1. The CDR3 has 17 amino acids. Germline V gene data show CDR1 as LNHDA and CDR2 as SQIVND (reference sequence). Trimming cost V 5 bases and J 0 bases; bases outside gene matches: 12. CDR3 amino acids: CASSPPGAGGMNTEAFF. DNA of the CDR3: TGTGCCAGTAGTCCTCCCGGGGCAGGGGGGATGAACACTGAAGCTTTCTTT.

CDR3 nucleotide sequence: TGTGCCAGTAGTAATACTGGGACAGCAGTCTACGAGCAGTACTTC. Translated: CASSNTGTAVYEQYF. V gene TRBV19 combines with J gene TRBJ2-7, with TRBD1 identical over 7 bases. The V gene end was trimmed by 4 bases and the J gene end by 3 bases; junction bases not matched to a gene: 9. The germline gives CDR1 LNHDA, CDR2 SQIVND (reference sequence). This CDR3 has 15 amino acids.

The V call is TRBV5-6, the J call TRBJ1-1; possible D gene TRBD1, 5 bases. Germline CDR1 and CDR2: SGHDT and YYEEEE. V was trimmed by 4 bases and J by 5 bases, leaving 24 bases between them. This CDR3 region has 17 residues. The CDR3 DNA reads TGTGCCAGCAGCCTCGAGAAGGGCAGGGTGAAGGGGACTGAAGCTTTCTTT. Amino acids: CASSLEKGRVKGTEAFF.

The CDR3 DNA follows: TGTGCCAGCAGCTTAGCGGCAGGGGCTAACAATGAGCAGTTCTTC. This gives the protein CASSLAAGANNEQFF. This chain uses TRBV11-1 with TRBJ2-1; possibly TRBD1 for D (6 bases). Germline V lookup: CDR1 SGHAT, CDR2 FQDESV (reference sequence). The V and J ends lost 0 bases and 5 bases respectively, with 11 bases between them. The CDR3 has 15 amino acids. Variable domain in full (rest from reference TRBV11-1 and TRBJ2-1): EAEVAQSPRYKITEKSQAVAFWCDPISGHATLYWYRQILGQGPELLVQFQDESVVDDSQLPKDRFSAERLKGVDSTLKIQPAELGDSAMYLCASSLAAGANNEQFFGPGTRLTVL.

The chain has TRBV5-1 and TRBJ1-1; TRBD1 matches 8 bases. The V gene end was trimmed by 0 bases and the J gene end by 6 bases; junction bases not matched to a gene: 7. Germline V lookup: CDR1 SGHRS, CDR2 YFSETQ. The CDR3 has 15 residues. Here the CDR3 DNA reads TGCGCCAGCAGCTTGGGACAGGGGAGTTTTTCTGAAGCTTTCTTT. Translating gives CASSLGQGSFSEAFF.

V and J are TRBV19 and TRBJ2-5, with D possibly matching TRBD1 (6 bases). The germline V and J ends were trimmed by 5 bases and 5 bases, with 15 bases remaining between them. CDR1 and CDR2 from the germline V gene are LNHDA and SQIVND (reference sequence). The CDR3 contains 14 residues. In DNA, the CDR3 is TGTGCCAGTAGTCCCCAGGGGCCGGGCGAGACCCAGTACTTC. This codes for CASSPQGPGETQYF.

The J gene is TRBJ2-3, the V gene TRBV7-2; perhaps TRBD1 as D (8 bases). Germline CDR1 and CDR2: SGHTA and FQGNSA. CDR3 length: 16 amino acids. V lost 5 bases, J lost 5 bases, and 20 bases lay in between. CDR3: CASSLQGGLAGDTQYF. The CDR3, as DNA: TGTGCCAGCAGCCTACAGGGGGGGCTAGCCGGAGATACGCAGTATTTT.

The chain recombines TRBV5-1 with TRBJ2-5; D perhaps matches TRBD1 (7 bases). Germline-derived CDR1 and CDR2 are SGHRS and YFSETQ. The V gene lost 4 bases and the J gene lost 5 bases, with 18 bases spanning the gap. This CDR3 has 15 residues. CDR3 sequence reads: CASSRGTADGETQYF. In DNA, the CDR3 is TGCGCCAGCAGCCGGGGGACAGCCGACGGGGAGACCCAGTACTTC. Full variable domain (remainder filled in from reference TRBV5-1 and TRBJ2-5): KAGVTQTPRYLIKTRGQQVTLSCSPISGHRSVSWYQQTPGQGLQFLFEYFSETQRNKGNFPGRFSGRQFSNSRSEMNVSTLELGDSALYLCASSRGTADGETQYFGPGTRLLVL.

The V and J genes are TRBV18 and TRBJ2-4; D possibly corresponds to TRBD2 (6 bases). Trimming removed 4 bases at V and 9 bases at J, with 16 bases between. Germline V gene data show CDR1 as KGHSH and CDR2 as LQKENI. This CDR3 spans 14 amino acids. The DNA of the CDR3 is TGTGCCAGCTCACGTGAAGGGCAGGAGGGCATTCAGTACTTC. It encodes CASSREGQEGIQYF.

This rearrangement joins TRBV7-8 to TRBJ2-3; TRBD1 matches at 8 bases. J lost 1 base, V lost 2 bases, and 5 bases had no gene match. This CDR3 has 16 amino acids. The germline CDR1 and CDR2 sequences are SGHVS and FQNEAQ. The CDR3 spells CASSLLGGQGTDTQYF. The CDR3 DNA follows: TGTGCCAGCAGCTTATTAGGGGGACAGGGCACAGATACGCAGTATTTT.